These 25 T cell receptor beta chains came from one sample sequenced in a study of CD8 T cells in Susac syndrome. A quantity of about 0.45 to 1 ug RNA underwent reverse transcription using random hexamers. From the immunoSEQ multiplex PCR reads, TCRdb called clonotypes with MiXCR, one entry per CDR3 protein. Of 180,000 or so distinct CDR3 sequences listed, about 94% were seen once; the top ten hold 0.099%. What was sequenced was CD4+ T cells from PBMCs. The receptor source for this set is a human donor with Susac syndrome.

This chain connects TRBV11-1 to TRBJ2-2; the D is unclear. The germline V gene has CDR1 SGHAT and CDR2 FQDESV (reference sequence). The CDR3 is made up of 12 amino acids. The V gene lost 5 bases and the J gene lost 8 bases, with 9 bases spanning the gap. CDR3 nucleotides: TGTGCCAGCAGCCTCCTGGCTGGGGAGCTGTTTTTT. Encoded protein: CASSLLAGELFF.

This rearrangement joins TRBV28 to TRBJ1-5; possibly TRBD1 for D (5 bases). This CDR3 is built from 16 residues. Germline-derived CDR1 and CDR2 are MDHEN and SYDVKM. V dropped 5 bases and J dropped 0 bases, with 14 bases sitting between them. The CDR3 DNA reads TGTGCCAGCAGTCCACCGACAGATTATAGCAATCAGCCCCAGCATTTT. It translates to CASSPPTDYSNQPQHF.

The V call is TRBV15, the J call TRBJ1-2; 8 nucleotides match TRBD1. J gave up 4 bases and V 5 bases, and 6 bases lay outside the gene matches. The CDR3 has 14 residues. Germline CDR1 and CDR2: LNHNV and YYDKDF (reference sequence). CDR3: CATSGRQGPYGYTF. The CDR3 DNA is TGTGCCACCAGCGGCCGACAGGGGCCCTATGGCTACACCTTC.

The CDR3 loop reads CASSELGLDINEQFF. CDR3 nucleotide sequence: TGTGCCAGCAGTGAACTTGGACTAGATATCAATGAGCAGTTCTTC. This chain links TRBV2 with TRBJ2-1; 7 nucleotides match TRBD2. Trimming removed 2 bases from V and 6 bases from J; junction bases left unmatched: 7. Germline lookup yields CDR1 SNHLY and CDR2 FYNNEI. CDR3 length equals 15 residues.

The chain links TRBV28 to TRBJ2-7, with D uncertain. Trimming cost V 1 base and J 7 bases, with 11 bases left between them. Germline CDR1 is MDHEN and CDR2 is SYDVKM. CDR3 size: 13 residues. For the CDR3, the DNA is TGTGCCAGCAGTTTATTTCGGGCAGAAGAGCAGTACTTC. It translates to CASSLFRAEEQYF.

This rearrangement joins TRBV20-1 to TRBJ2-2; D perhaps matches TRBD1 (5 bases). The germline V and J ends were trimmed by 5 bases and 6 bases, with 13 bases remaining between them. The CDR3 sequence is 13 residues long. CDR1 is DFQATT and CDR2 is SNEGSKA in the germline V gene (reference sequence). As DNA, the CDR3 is TGCAGTGCTCATAAGGGGCGGTCCGGGGAGCTGTTTTTT. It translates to CSAHKGRSGELFF.

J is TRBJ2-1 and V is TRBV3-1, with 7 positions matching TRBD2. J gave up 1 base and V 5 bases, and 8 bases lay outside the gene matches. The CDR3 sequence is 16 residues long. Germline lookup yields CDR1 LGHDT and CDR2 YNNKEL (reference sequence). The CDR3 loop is CASSGARGGSYNEQFF. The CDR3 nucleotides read TGTGCCAGCAGCGGCGCCCGCGGGGGATCCTACAATGAGCAGTTCTTC.

This CDR3 reads CASSSRRTPNTEAFF. CDR3 DNA sequence: TGTGCCAGCAGCTCCCGTCGGACTCCGAACACTGAAGCTTTCTTT. The rearrangement joins TRBV7-8 to TRBJ1-1; D is ambiguous. Germline assignment: CDR1 SGHVS and CDR2 FQNEAQ. V was cut by 4 bases and J by 1 base, with 13 bases left in between. The CDR3 runs 15 residues.

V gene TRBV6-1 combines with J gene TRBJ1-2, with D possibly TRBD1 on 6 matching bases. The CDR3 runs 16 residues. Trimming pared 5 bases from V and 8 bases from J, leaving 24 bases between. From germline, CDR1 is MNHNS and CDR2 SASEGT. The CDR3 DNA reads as TGTGCCAGCAGTCCTTCCCGTGACAGGCCTTCTAGGGGCTACACCTTC. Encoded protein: CASSPSRDRPSRGYTF.

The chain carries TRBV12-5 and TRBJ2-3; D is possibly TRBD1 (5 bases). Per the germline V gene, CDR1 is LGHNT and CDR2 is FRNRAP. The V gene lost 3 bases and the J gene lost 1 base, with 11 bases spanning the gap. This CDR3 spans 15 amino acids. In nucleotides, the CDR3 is TGTGCTAGTGGTTTTGGAAGGGGTGGCACAGATACGCAGTATTTT. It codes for CASGFGRGGTDTQYF. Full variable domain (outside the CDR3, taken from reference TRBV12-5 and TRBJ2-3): DARVTQTPRHKVTEMGQEVTMRCQPILGHNTVFWYRQTMMQGLELLAYFRNRAPLDDSGMPKDRFSAEMPDATLATLKIQPSEPRDSAVYFCASGFGRGGTDTQYFGPGTRLTVL.

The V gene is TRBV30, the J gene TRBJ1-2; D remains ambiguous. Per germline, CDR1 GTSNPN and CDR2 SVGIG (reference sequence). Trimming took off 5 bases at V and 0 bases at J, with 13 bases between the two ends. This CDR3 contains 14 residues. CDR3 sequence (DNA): TGTGCCTGGTCCCGGGGTCGAGCTAACTATGGCTACACCTTC. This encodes CAWSRGRANYGYTF.

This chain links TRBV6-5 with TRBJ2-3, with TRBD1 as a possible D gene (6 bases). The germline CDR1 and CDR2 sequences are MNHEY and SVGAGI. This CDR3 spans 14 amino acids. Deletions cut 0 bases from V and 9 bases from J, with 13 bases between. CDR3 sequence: CASSYSSRGSTQYF. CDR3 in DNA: TGTGCCAGCAGTTACTCGAGCAGGGGCAGCACGCAGTATTTT.

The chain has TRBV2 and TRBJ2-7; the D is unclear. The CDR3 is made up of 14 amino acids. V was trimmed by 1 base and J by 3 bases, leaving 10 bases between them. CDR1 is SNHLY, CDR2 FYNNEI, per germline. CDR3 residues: CASSEVLYRYEQYF. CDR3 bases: TGTGCCAGCAGTGAAGTCCTGTATCGCTACGAGCAGTACTTC.

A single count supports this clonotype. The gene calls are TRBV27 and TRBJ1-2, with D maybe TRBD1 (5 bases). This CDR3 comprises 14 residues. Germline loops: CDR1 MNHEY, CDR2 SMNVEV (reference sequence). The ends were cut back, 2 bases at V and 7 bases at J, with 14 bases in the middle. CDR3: CASSLAWGTGGYTF. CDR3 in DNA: TGTGCCAGCAGTTTAGCGTGGGGCACGGGTGGCTACACCTTC.

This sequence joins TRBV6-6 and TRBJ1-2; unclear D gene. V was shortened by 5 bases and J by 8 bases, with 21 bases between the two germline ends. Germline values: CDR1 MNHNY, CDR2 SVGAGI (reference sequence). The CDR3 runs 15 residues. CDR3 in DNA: TGTGCCAGCAGTAAATCCAATCCCCCAGGTCAGGGCTACACCTTC. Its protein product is CASSKSNPPGQGYTF.

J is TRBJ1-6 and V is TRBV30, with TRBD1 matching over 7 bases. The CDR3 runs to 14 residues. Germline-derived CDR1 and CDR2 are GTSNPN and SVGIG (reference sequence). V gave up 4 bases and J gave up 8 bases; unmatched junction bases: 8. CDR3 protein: CAWTNDRDDSPLHF. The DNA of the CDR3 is TGTGCCTGGACCAATGACAGGGATGATTCACCCCTCCACTTT.

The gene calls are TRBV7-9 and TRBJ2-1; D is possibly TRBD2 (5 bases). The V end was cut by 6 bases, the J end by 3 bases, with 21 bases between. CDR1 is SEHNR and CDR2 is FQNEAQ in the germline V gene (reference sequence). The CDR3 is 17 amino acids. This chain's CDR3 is CASRQGRGVNDYNEQFF. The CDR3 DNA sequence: TGTGCCAGCAGACAAGGACGGGGTGTAAACGACTACAATGAGCAGTTCTTC.

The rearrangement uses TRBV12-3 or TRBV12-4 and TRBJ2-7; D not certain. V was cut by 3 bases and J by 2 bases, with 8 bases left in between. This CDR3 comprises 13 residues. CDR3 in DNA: TGTGCCAGCAGTTTCATCTCGACCTACGAGCAGTACTTC. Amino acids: CASSFISTYEQYF.

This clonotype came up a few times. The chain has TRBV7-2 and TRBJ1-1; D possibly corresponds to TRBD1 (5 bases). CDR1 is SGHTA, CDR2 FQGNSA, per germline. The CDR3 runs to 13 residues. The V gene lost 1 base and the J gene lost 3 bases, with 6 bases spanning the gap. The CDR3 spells CASSLVGDTEAFF. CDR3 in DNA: TGTGCCAGCAGCTTAGTGGGGGACACTGAAGCTTTCTTT. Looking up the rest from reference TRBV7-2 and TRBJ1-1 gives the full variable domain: GAGVSQSPSNKVTEKGKDVELRCDPISGHTALYWYRQSLGQGLEFLIYFQGNSAPDKSGLPSDRFSAERTGGSVSTLTIQRTQQEDSAVYLCASSLVGDTEAFFGQGTRLTVV.

For the CDR3, the DNA is TGTGCCAGCAGCGTGGGATTCTCAGGGACTGACGAGCAGTACTTC. It yields the protein CASSVGFSGTDEQYF. The gene calls are TRBV9 and TRBJ2-7; perhaps TRBD2 as D (6 bases). Trimming pared 2 bases from V and 5 bases from J, leaving 17 bases between. The CDR3 runs to 15 residues. CDR1 SGDLS and CDR2 YYNGEE come from the germline V gene.

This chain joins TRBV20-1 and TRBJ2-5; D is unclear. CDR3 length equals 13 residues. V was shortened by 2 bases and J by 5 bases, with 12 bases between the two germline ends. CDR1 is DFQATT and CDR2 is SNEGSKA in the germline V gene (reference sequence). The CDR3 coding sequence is TGCAGTGCTAGAAAGTCCAAGTCGGAGACCCAGTACTTC. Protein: CSARKSKSETQYF.

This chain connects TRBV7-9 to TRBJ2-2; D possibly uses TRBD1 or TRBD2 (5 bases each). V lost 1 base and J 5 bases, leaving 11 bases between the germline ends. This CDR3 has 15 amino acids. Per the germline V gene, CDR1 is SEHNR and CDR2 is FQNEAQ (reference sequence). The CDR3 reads CASSLDSWGTGELFF. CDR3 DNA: TGTGCCAGCAGCTTAGACTCTTGGGGGACCGGGGAGCTGTTTTTT.

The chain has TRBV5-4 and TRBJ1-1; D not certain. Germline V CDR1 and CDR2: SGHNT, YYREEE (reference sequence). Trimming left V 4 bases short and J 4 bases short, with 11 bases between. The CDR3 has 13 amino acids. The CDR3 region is CASSPNRSTEAFF. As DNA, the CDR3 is TGTGCCAGCAGCCCCAATCGGAGCACTGAAGCTTTCTTT.

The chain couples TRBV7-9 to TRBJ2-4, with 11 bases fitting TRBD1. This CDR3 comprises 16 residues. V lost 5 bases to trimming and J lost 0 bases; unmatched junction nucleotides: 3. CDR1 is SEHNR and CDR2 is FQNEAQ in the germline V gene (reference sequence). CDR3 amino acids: CASSRGQGVAKNIQYF. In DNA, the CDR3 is TGTGCCAGCAGCCGGGGACAGGGGGTAGCCAAAAACATTCAGTACTTC.

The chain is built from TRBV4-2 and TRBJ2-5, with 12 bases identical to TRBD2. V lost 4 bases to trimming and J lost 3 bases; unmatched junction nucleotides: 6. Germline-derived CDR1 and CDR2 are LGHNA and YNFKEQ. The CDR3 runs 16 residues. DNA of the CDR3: TGTGCCAGCAGCCCGATACTAGCGGGGGGTAAAGAGACCCAGTACTTC. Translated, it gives CASSPILAGGKETQYF.